These T cell receptor beta chains were read from a single sample in a study of identical twins. TCRdb re-called the 5' RACE reads through MiXCR, storing one row per CDR3 protein. The sample consists of more than 650,000 distinct CDR3 sequences, approximately 6% of them appearing once. The specimen sequenced was naive T cells sorted from blood. The receptors stem from a man in his late teens or twenties in good health. Each CDR3 is given with its conserved first and last residue. Fields, in order: clone size, V gene, D gene, CDR3 length, J gene, CDR3 protein, CDR3 DNA. D genes are given only for firm matches. Clone size is not always given. Where it is, it says once, few, many or a class for expanded clones.

abundance: many
v_gene: TRBV18
d_gene: TRBD2
len: 15
j_gene: TRBJ2-7
CDR3aa: CASSTASGPAYEQYF
CDR3nt: TGTGCCAGCTCAACAGCTAGCGGACCTGCCTACGAGCAGTACTTC

abundance: NA
v_gene: TRBV7-2
d_gene: NA
len: 18
j_gene: TRBJ1-1
CDR3aa: CASSLAPGKALMNTEAFF
CDR3nt: TGTGCCAGCAGCTTAGCTCCGGGAAAGGCATTAATGAACACTGAAGCTTTCTTT

abundance: many
v_gene: TRBV5-1
d_gene: NA
len: 11
j_gene: TRBJ2-1
CDR3aa: CASNSHNEQFF
CDR3nt: TGCGCCAGTAATTCCCACAATGAGCAGTTCTTC

abundance: many
v_gene: TRBV7-2
d_gene: TRBD2
len: 16
j_gene: TRBJ2-3
CDR3aa: CASSLGGLAGSDTQYF
CDR3nt: TGTGCCAGCAGCTTAGGCGGACTAGCGGGCTCAGATACGCAGTATTTT

abundance: few
v_gene: TRBV12-3/TRBV12-4
d_gene: NA
len: 16
j_gene: TRBJ2-4
CDR3aa: CASSLGLAPAKNIQYF
CDR3nt: TGTGCCAGCAGTCTGGGCCTTGCGCCTGCCAAAAACATTCAGTACTTC

abundance: few
v_gene: TRBV24-1
d_gene: NA
len: 19
j_gene: TRBJ2-1
CDR3aa: CATSSARGDRNRKNNEQFF
CDR3nt: TGTGCCACCAGTTCCGCCCGGGGCGACAGGAACAGGAAAAACAATGAGCAGTTCTTC

abundance: few
v_gene: TRBV24-1
d_gene: NA
len: 16
j_gene: TRBJ2-2
CDR3aa: CATSEVGRGNTGELFF
CDR3nt: TGTGCCACCAGTGAAGTAGGCAGGGGGAACACCGGGGAGCTGTTTTTT

abundance: few
v_gene: TRBV4-1
d_gene: NA
len: 17
j_gene: TRBJ2-5
CDR3aa: CASSQAIALGRPETQYF
CDR3nt: TGCGCCAGCAGCCAAGCAATAGCCCTTGGGAGGCCCGAGACCCAGTACTTC

abundance: few
v_gene: TRBV7-2
d_gene: TRBD2
len: 15
j_gene: TRBJ2-5
CDR3aa: CASSRGLAGQETQYF
CDR3nt: TGTGCCAGCAGCAGGGGACTAGCGGGCCAAGAGACCCAGTACTTC

abundance: few
v_gene: TRBV10-3
d_gene: TRBD1
len: 16
j_gene: TRBJ2-6
CDR3aa: CAISDLTGSGANVLTF
CDR3nt: TGTGCCATCAGTGACCTGACAGGGTCTGGGGCCAACGTCCTGACTTTC

abundance: NA
v_gene: TRBV4-1
d_gene: NA
len: 16
j_gene: TRBJ1-1
CDR3aa: CASSQEIGGSGTEAFF
CDR3nt: TGCGCCAGCAGCCAAGAGATTGGAGGCTCGGGCACTGAAGCTTTCTTT

abundance: many
v_gene: TRBV10-3
d_gene: NA
len: 15
j_gene: TRBJ2-7
CDR3aa: CAISEIGDSSLEQYF
CDR3nt: TGTGCCATCAGTGAGATTGGGGACTCTTCTCTAGAGCAGTACTTC

abundance: NA
v_gene: TRBV9
d_gene: NA
len: 15
j_gene: TRBJ2-5
CDR3aa: CASSPTYPSAETQYF
CDR3nt: TGTGCCAGCAGCCCAACGTACCCTAGCGCCGAGACCCAGTACTTC

abundance: NA
v_gene: TRBV3-1
d_gene: NA
len: 14
j_gene: TRBJ2-3
CDR3aa: CASVLKGSTDTQYF
CDR3nt: TGTGCCAGTGTTCTCAAGGGGTCCACAGATACGCAGTATTTT

abundance: many
v_gene: TRBV7-6
d_gene: NA
len: 14
j_gene: TRBJ1-4
CDR3aa: CASSIMGSREKLFF
CDR3nt: TGTGCCAGCAGCATCATGGGAAGTCGGGAAAAACTGTTTTTT

abundance: few
v_gene: TRBV11-3
d_gene: TRBD2
len: 12
j_gene: TRBJ2-1
CDR3aa: CASSPVAGEQFF
CDR3nt: TGTGCCAGCAGCCCCGTAGCGGGTGAGCAGTTCTTC

abundance: many
v_gene: TRBV10-3
d_gene: TRBD1
len: 17
j_gene: TRBJ2-1
CDR3aa: CAISESTGQRTYNEQFF
CDR3nt: TGTGCCATCAGTGAGTCCACGGGACAGCGGACCTACAATGAGCAGTTCTTC

abundance: few
v_gene: TRBV6-1
d_gene: NA
len: 16
j_gene: TRBJ1-2
CDR3aa: CASSEVGAATSYGYTF
CDR3nt: TGTGCCAGCAGTGAAGTTGGAGCCGCGACTTCCTATGGCTACACCTTC

abundance: few
v_gene: TRBV27
d_gene: TRBD2
len: 17
j_gene: TRBJ2-2
CDR3aa: CASRERTGTRVAGELFF
CDR3nt: TGTGCCAGCAGAGAACGGACCGGGACTAGGGTGGCCGGGGAGCTGTTTTTT

abundance: few
v_gene: TRBV4-2
d_gene: TRBD1
len: 16
j_gene: TRBJ1-5
CDR3aa: CASSQEDRAGNQPQHF
CDR3nt: TGTGCCAGCAGCCAAGAGGACAGGGCGGGCAATCAGCCCCAGCATTTT

abundance: many
v_gene: TRBV20-1
d_gene: NA
len: 12
j_gene: TRBJ1-5
CDR3aa: CSASSGNQPQHF
CDR3nt: TGCAGTGCTAGCTCGGGAAATCAGCCCCAGCATTTT

abundance: many
v_gene: TRBV12-3/TRBV12-4
d_gene: NA
len: 15
j_gene: TRBJ1-6
CDR3aa: CASSLDGRVNSPLHF
CDR3nt: TGTGCCAGCAGTTTGGACGGCAGGGTGAATTCACCCCTCCACTTT